This entry is about one T cell receptor beta chain. Its antigen is still unknown. Time point given: persistent/refractory GD, antithyroid drugs over 5 years with positive TRAb. The TCR library was made from RNA that had been extracted from PBMCs in TRIzol. The record originates from a study of regulatory T cells in long-lasting Graves disease. The TCR beta library used iRepertoire HTBI primers with Arm-PCR amplification of CDR3. TCRdb reanalysed the multiplex PCR reads using MiXCR and keeps one entry per CDR3 protein. The sample shows roughly 430,000 distinct CDR3 sequences, approximately 22% of them seen only once. Looked up from germline, CDR1 is LNHDA and CDR2 is SQIVND (reference sequence). This CDR3 contains 13 residues. Study findings and constraints: Persistent Graves' patients showed reduced TCR diversity versus newly diagnosed patients. Persistent disease samples used TRBV28, TRBJ1-2 and TRBJ2-5 preferentially.

The sample here was peripheral blood mononuclear cells (PBMCs), taken when the disease was refractory, from a patient treated with antithyroid drugs. The sequence was obtained from a female donor with Graves disease. The rearrangement links TRBV19 to TRBJ1-1; 10 nucleotides match TRBD1. CDR3 residues: CASQRDRGARAFF. DNA of the CDR3: TGTGCATCTCAGAGGGACAGGGGCGCTCGGGCTTTCTTT.